Sequencing of this TCR beta chain was carried out in a study of T cell responses to AZD1222 COVID-19 vaccine. There are a few counts of this clone. As yet, its antigen is unknown. Libraries were prepared by immunoSEQ multiplex PCR; TCRdb keeps only in-frame clonotypes and omits some of them. The table has about 83,000 clones, around 87% seen once. Findings and limits, study-wide: CD4 TCRs associated with vaccination spanned spike, dominating at 160-218 and 743-854. Reportedly, close to half of spike-specific TCRs are directed against unmutated variant regions.

This CDR3 region has 20 residues. Trimming cost V 4 bases and J 6 bases; bases outside gene matches: 23. Germline V lookup: CDR1 LNHDA, CDR2 SQIVND (reference sequence). The sequence was collected from an adult in good health. The sequenced sample was peripheral blood, obtained on day 0 of AZD1222 vaccination. The chain employs TRBV19 and TRBJ2-1, with 8 bases lining up with TRBD2. CDR3 nucleotides: TGTGCCAGTAGTAAGAGGACTAGCCCCTTAAAAACCCTTCCTCGCAATGAGCAGTTCTTC. Translation gives CASSKRTSPLKTLPRNEQFF.